These T cell receptor beta chains were read from a single sample in a study of blood T cell repertoires in COVID-19. The repertoire was sequenced with immunoSEQ multiplex PCR; TCRdb's copy has only in-frame clones and lacks some. The sample lists about 430,000 clones, more than 70% occurring once. Sequencing was carried out using PBMCs or T cells enriched from blood (not recorded which). The source is a young woman who had been exposed to COVID-19. Each CDR3 is given with its conserved first and last residue. A D gene is named only where the DNA matches it firmly. Only some rows state a clone size, as once, few, many or a class for expanded clones.

clone_size d_call j_call v_call cdr3_aa cdr3_nt
. . TRBJ2-2 TRBV2 CASSPAGELFF TGTGCCAGCAGCCCCGCCGGGGAGCTGTTTTTT
. TRBD1 TRBJ2-7 TRBV6-5 CATEPGQSYEQYF TGTGCCACCGAACCGGGACAGTCCTACGAGCAGTACTTC
. TRBD1 TRBJ1-3 TRBV28 CASSRGTGVGNTIYF TGTGCCAGCAGTCGAGGGACAGGGGTTGGAAACACCATATATTTT
few TRBD1 TRBJ1-2 TRBV29-1 CSVRRARGPGYTF TGCAGCGTACGGCGGGCCAGGGGGCCTGGCTACACCTTC
. . TRBJ1-2 TRBV4-3 CASSPETVSYGYTF TGCGCCAGCAGTCCTGAGACAGTTTCCTATGGCTACACCTTC
once TRBD1 TRBJ1-2 TRBV19 CASSVGTAINYGYTF TGTGCCAGTAGTGTGGGGACAGCCATTAACTATGGCTACACCTTC
. TRBD1 TRBJ1-2 TRBV30 CASRGQDYGYTF TGTGCCTCGAGGGGACAGGATTATGGCTACACCTTC
. . TRBJ2-7 TRBV28 CASGVLRDNYEQYF TGTGCCAGCGGCGTACTCCGGGACAATTACGAGCAGTACTTC
. TRBD2 TRBJ2-1 TRBV7-2 CASSPFMAGQSGGQFF TGTGCCAGCAGCCCATTTATGGCGGGGCAGTCGGGGGGGCAGTTCTTC
. TRBD1 TRBJ1-6 TRBV6-2/TRBV6-3 CASSYSFGDSRGNISPLHF TGTGCCAGCAGTTACTCCTTCGGGGACAGCCGGGGAAATATTTCACCCCTCCACTTT
. . TRBJ2-7 TRBV5-6 CASSTERPSYEQYF TGTGCCAGCAGCACCGAGCGGCCATCCTACGAGCAGTACTTC
. . TRBJ2-4 TRBV7-9 CASSLGREDIQYF TGTGCCAGCAGCTTAGGTAGGGAGGACATTCAGTACTTC
. . TRBJ2-7 TRBV5-8 CASGQGFEKQYF TGTGCCAGCGGGCAGGGATTTGAGAAGCAGTACTTC
. . TRBJ1-6 TRBV30 CAWRQGFGNSPLHF TGTGCCTGGAGGCAGGGATTTGGAAATTCACCCCTCCACTTT
. TRBD2 TRBJ2-2 TRBV5-5 CASSFSSGVQEGELFF TGTGCCAGCAGCTTCTCTAGCGGGGTGCAGGAGGGGGAGCTGTTTTTT
few . TRBJ1-2 TRBV10-3 CAIRWDVFSGDTF TGTGCCATCAGATGGGACGTCTTTTCGGGAGACACCTTC
. TRBD2 TRBJ2-7 TRBV4-1 CASSRTSGGGPYEQYF TGCGCCAGCAGCCGGACTAGCGGGGGGGGGCCCTACGAGCAGTACTTC
. . TRBJ2-7 TRBV28 CASSAGDGYEQYF TGTGCCAGCAGTGCAGGGGACGGCTACGAGCAGTACTTC
. TRBD1 TRBJ2-7 TRBV7-9 CASSLAVSRDRASYEQYF TGTGCCAGCAGCCTGGCCGTTAGCAGGGACAGGGCCAGCTACGAGCAGTACTTC
. . TRBJ2-7 TRBV11-2 CASSSMDGGVYYEQYF TGTGCCAGCAGCTCTATGGACGGCGGGGTTTATTACGAGCAGTACTTC